These 20 T cell receptor beta chains were sequenced from one sample in a study of T cells in Graves' hyperthyroidism and ophthalmopathy. Amplified TCR beta CDR3 regions derived from RNA transcripts. A first-round RT-PCR of the TCR CDR3 used the HTBI primer set. Via MiXCR, TCRdb re-called the multiplex PCR reads, giving one row per CDR3 protein. Found here are hundreds of thousands of distinct CDR3 sequences, around 15% of them singletons; the top ten hold around 18%. Material for sequencing was blood. These receptors were collected from a woman aged 18 to 35 with Graves' hyperthyroidism.

This clonotype has at least ten counts. This sequence joins TRBV6-1 and TRBJ1-2, with TRBD1 identical over 10 bases. V lost 5 bases to trimming and J lost 4 bases; unmatched junction nucleotides: 7. Germline values: CDR1 MNHNS, CDR2 SASEGT. The CDR3 length is 15 residues. The CDR3 coding sequence is TGTGCCAGCAGTCCCCGGACAGGGGGGCTCTATGGCTACACCTTC. It codes for CASSPRTGGLYGYTF.

The sample holds a few counts of this clonotype. This chain uses TRBV6-2 or TRBV6-3 with TRBJ2-7; the D is unclear. The germline gives CDR1 MNHEY, CDR2 SVGEGT. The CDR3 extends over 16 amino acids. V lost 2 bases, J lost 0 bases, and 14 bases lay in between. CDR3 nucleotides: TGTGCCAGCAGTTACCGGTTCCGCTTGCCCTCCTACGAGCAGTACTTC. Its protein is CASSYRFRLPSYEQYF.

This clonotype showed up many times. The chain couples TRBV11-2 to TRBJ1-5; D gene ambiguous. This CDR3 is 15 amino acids long. With 0 bases removed from V and 3 bases from J, the gap between germline ends came to 9 bases. Per germline, CDR1 SGHAT and CDR2 FQNNGV. The CDR3, as DNA: TGTGCCAGCAGCTTAGATGGGTCTCTCAATCAGCCCCAGCATTTT. Translated: CASSLDGSLNQPQHF. Full variable domain (missing parts from reference TRBV11-2 and TRBJ1-5): EAGVAQSPRYKIIEKRQSVAFWCNPISGHATLYWYQQILGQGPKLLIQFQNNGVVDDSQLPKDRFSAERLKGVDSTLKIQPAKLEDSAVYLCASSLDGSLNQPQHFGDGTRLSIL.

This clonotype was found many times. The chain recombines TRBV11-2 with TRBJ2-1, with TRBD2 identical over 9 bases. In germline, CDR1 is SGHAT, CDR2 FQNNGV. The V and J ends lost 6 bases and 4 bases, in that order; junction bases with no gene match: 10. CDR3 length equals 16 residues. This chain's CDR3 is CASRPLGGRGYNEQFF. DNA for the CDR3: TGTGCCAGCAGGCCACTGGGCGGGAGGGGATACAATGAGCAGTTCTTC.

This clonotype came up many times. This rearrangement joins TRBV24-1 to TRBJ2-1; D unclear. The ends were cut back, 4 bases at V and 8 bases at J, with 14 bases in the middle. CDR3 length equals 14 residues. Per germline, CDR1 KGHDR and CDR2 SFDVKD. The CDR3: CATSDSPFAHEQFF. CDR3 DNA: TGTGCCACCAGTGACTCCCCTTTTGCGCATGAGCAGTTCTTC.

This clonotype was seen at least ten times. The chain combines TRBV6-1 with TRBJ2-1; D may be TRBD2 (5 bases). Germline CDR1 reads MNHNS; CDR2 reads SASEGT. V shed 7 bases and J shed 3 bases, with 13 bases lying between them. CDR3 size: 14 residues. The CDR3: CASNRGLSYNEQFF. In DNA form, the CDR3 reads TGTGCCAGCAACCGTGGACTCAGCTACAATGAGCAGTTCTTC.

This clonotype was recorded a few times. The chain couples TRBV12-3 or TRBV12-4 to TRBJ2-7; no reliable D call. The V end lost 4 bases, the J end lost 4 bases, and 11 bases lay between the germline ends. The CDR3 loop spans 13 amino acids. CDR3 DNA: TGTGCCAGCAGTTCAGGACGTTTTTACGAGCAGTACTTC. Its translation: CASSSGRFYEQYF.

Note on this clonotype: One base away lies a much larger clone, so this may be a sequencing read error. The chain carries TRBV7-8 and TRBJ2-7, with 7 bases lining up with TRBD1. Germline V gene data show CDR1 as SGHVS and CDR2 as FQNEAQ. CDR3 length: 14 residues. J was trimmed by 3 bases and V by 5 bases; bases with no gene match: 7. CDR3 coding DNA: TGTGCCAGCAGCATAGATGGGACAGTCTACGAGCAGTACTTC. Its protein product is CASSIDGTVYEQYF.

This clonotype showed up just a few times. The CDR3 nucleotides read TGCGCCAGCACCCCCACAGGACGAGGGGGGGAGCAGTACTTC. As protein: CASTPTGRGGEQYF. The chain carries TRBV4-1 and TRBJ2-7, with D perhaps given as TRBD1 or TRBD2 (6 bases each). Trimming left V 7 bases short and J 7 bases short, with 20 bases between. The germline gives CDR1 MGHRA, CDR2 YSYEKL. The CDR3 contains 14 residues.

This clonotype occurred many times. The chain has TRBV30 and TRBJ1-2, with 7 bases aligning to TRBD1. Germline V CDR1 and CDR2: GTSNPN, SVGIG (reference sequence). CDR3 length: 14 residues. With 0 bases clipped from V and 2 bases from J, the junction kept 3 bases outside the gene matches. Here the CDR3 reads CAWSVLQGNYGYTF. CDR3 in DNA: TGTGCCTGGAGTGTACTACAGGGGAACTATGGCTACACCTTC.

The chain has TRBV5-4 and TRBJ1-1; possible D gene TRBD1, 5 bases. This CDR3 comprises 17 residues. The germline V and J ends were trimmed by 4 bases and 3 bases, with 22 bases remaining between them. The germline gives CDR1 SGHNT, CDR2 YYREEE (reference sequence). The DNA for the CDR3 is TGTGCCAGCAGCCGGGGGGTCCGGGGGGAAGCGGACACTGAAGCTTTCTTT. Translation: CASSRGVRGEADTEAFF.

The chain joins TRBV25-1 to TRBJ2-7; 12 bases agree with TRBD1. The CDR3 is 13 amino acids. J gave up 9 bases and V 8 bases, and 8 bases lay outside the gene matches. Germline CDR1 is MGHDK and CDR2 is SYGVNS. CDR3 DNA sequence: TGTGCCAGCGGTAAGGGACAGGGGGCCGGGCAGTACTTC. Residues: CASGKGQGAGQYF.

This clonotype has a count of ten or more. The rearrangement uses TRBV20-1 and TRBJ2-5; maybe TRBD2 (6 bases). V lost 3 bases, J lost 5 bases, and 16 bases lay in between. The CDR3 length is 14 residues. Germline V gives CDR1 DFQATT, CDR2 SNEGSKA (reference sequence). CDR3 nucleotide sequence: TGCAGTGCTAGTAACAGCGGAGGGGAGGAGACCCAGTACTTC. Translation gives CSASNSGGEETQYF.

This clonotype has just a few counts. The chain couples TRBV28 to TRBJ2-2; D gene unclear. CDR1 is MDHEN and CDR2 is SYDVKM in the germline V gene. Trimming shortened V by 3 bases and J by 1 base, and 9 bases separated the two germline ends. This CDR3 region has 15 residues. The CDR3 DNA follows: TGTGCCAGCAGTTTGTTTTTGGGGAACACCGGGGAGCTGTTTTTT. It encodes CASSLFLGNTGELFF.

The chain links TRBV4-1 to TRBJ2-7, with D possibly called TRBD1 or TRBD2 (5 bases each). The CDR3 consists of 16 residues. V lost 0 bases, J lost 0 bases, and 12 bases lay in between. Germline V gives CDR1 MGHRA, CDR2 YSYEKL. In nucleotides, the CDR3 is TGCGCCAGCAGCCAAGAATCAGGGACCAGCTCCTACGAGCAGTACTTC. Its protein product is CASSQESGTSSYEQYF.

In this sample, this clonotype turned up many times. The chain couples TRBV12-3 or TRBV12-4 to TRBJ1-3; D is unclear. Trimming stripped 8 bases from V and 4 bases from J, with 12 bases between. CDR3 length equals 13 residues. The CDR3 DNA sequence: TGTGCCAGCGCTTGGGTAGAAGGAAACACCATATATTTT. This encodes CASAWVEGNTIYF.

In this sample, this clonotype turned up many times. V usage is TRBV27 and J usage is TRBJ2-7; 12 positions match TRBD1. CDR3 length equals 16 residues. The germline CDR1 and CDR2 sequences are MNHEY and SMNVEV (reference sequence). Losses at the gene ends were 8 bases for V and 6 bases for J; bases not matched to a gene: 14. CDR3 sequence reads: CASRSFSGQGAREQYF. The CDR3 DNA reads TGTGCCAGCCGAAGTTTTTCGGGACAGGGGGCCCGCGAGCAGTACTTC.

The chain links TRBV6-4 to TRBJ2-1; 9 bases align to TRBD1. Germline-derived CDR1 and CDR2 are MRHNA and SNTAGT. V trimming: 6 bases; J trimming: 4 bases; junction bases outside the gene matches: 7. The CDR3 has 15 amino acids. The CDR3 is CASSATGGGYNEQFF. CDR3 coding DNA: TGTGCCAGCAGCGCGACAGGGGGTGGGTACAATGAGCAGTTCTTC.

About this clonotype: This may arise from a read error, as a much more abundant clone is one base away. The chain combines TRBV7-2 with TRBJ2-5, with D possibly TRBD2 on 5 matching bases. V lost 5 bases and J lost 4, with 14 bases in between. Germline values: CDR1 SGHTA, CDR2 FQGNSA. This CDR3 has 14 amino acids. The CDR3 loop is CASSRRGWRETQYF. CDR3 nucleotides: TGTGCCAGCAGCCGCCGAGGGTGGAGAGAGACCCAGTACTTC.

A few counts support this clonotype. In DNA, the CDR3 is TGTGCTAGTGGTAGGGACAGGGGGCTGGAGGAGCAGTACTTC. As protein: CASGRDRGLEEQYF. The gene calls are TRBV12-5 and TRBJ2-7; 12 bases match TRBD1. The germline V gene has CDR1 LGHNT and CDR2 FRNRAP. V lost 5 bases, J lost 7 bases, and 6 bases stayed unmatched. This CDR3 is built from 14 residues.